The 2 T cell receptor beta chains in this list originate from one sample, sequenced in a study of T cell changes during pregnancy in multiple sclerosis (dated by TCRdb to between 2017 and 2020). Library preparation was by the immunoSEQ multiplex PCR assay. In TCRdb, the immuneACCESS table is reduced to in-frame sequences with V and J assigned. These tables do not hold every clone; where another copy was compared, an unresolved V gene accounts for under half, and the others remain unexplained. This sample is represented by about 50,000 clones; approximately 94% of them were singletons. Roughly 0.32% of the sample rests with the top ten. Sequenced material: CD4+ T cells from peripheral blood mononuclear cells, taken in the third trimester of pregnancy. The origin of the receptors is a female donor with multiple sclerosis, enrolled in a pregnancy study.

The genes are TRBV11-2 and TRBJ1-3; tentative D call: TRBD1 (5 bases). Trimming took off 6 bases at V and 0 bases at J, with 6 bases between the two ends. Looked up from germline, CDR1 is SGHAT and CDR2 is FQNNGV. The length of the CDR3 is 13 residues. The CDR3 protein is CASRDNSGNTIYF. The CDR3 nucleotides are TGTGCCAGCAGGGACAACTCTGGAAACACCATATATTTT.

This chain connects TRBV29-1 to TRBJ1-2, with D tentatively TRBD1 (6 bases). V gave up 4 bases and J gave up 7 bases, with 10 bases separating them. CDR1 is SQVTM, CDR2 ANQGSEA, per germline. The length of the CDR3 is 11 residues. The DNA of the CDR3 is TGCAGCGTTGGAGGGGGTACTGGCTACACCTTC. Its translation is CSVGGGTGYTF.